The 32 T cell receptor beta chains given below trace back to one sample, sequenced in a study of beta chain features in type 1 diabetes. Isolated RNA was reverse transcribed in full, so expressed TCRB transcripts were sequenced. Clones were sequenced by immunoSEQ multiplex PCR, and TCRdb holds only the in-frame ones, with some missing. The table shows hundreds of thousands of clones, with about 29% occurring only once. What was sequenced was naive CD4+ T cells from blood. The receptor set was obtained from a man younger than 35 in good health.

In this sample, this clone turned up a few times. This sequence joins TRBV9 and TRBJ2-1; the match to TRBD1 covers 10 bases. Losses at the gene ends were 0 bases for V and 2 bases for J; bases not matched to a gene: 2. The germline gives CDR1 SGDLS, CDR2 YYNGEE. The CDR3 has 16 amino acids. DNA for the CDR3: TGTGCCAGCAGCGTAGCCGGGACAGGGGCCTACAATGAGCAGTTCTTC. It is translated as CASSVAGTGAYNEQFF.

This clone turned up a few times. The chain couples TRBV29-1 to TRBJ2-1, with unresolved D. Germline V CDR1 and CDR2: SQVTM, ANQGSEA. Trimming shortened V by 4 bases and J by 6 bases, and 7 bases separated the two germline ends. This CDR3 comprises 11 residues. The CDR3 here is CSVARLNEQFF. CDR3 in DNA: TGCAGCGTTGCGAGGCTCAATGAGCAGTTCTTC.

The gene calls are TRBV25-1 and TRBJ2-7, with 8 nucleotides matching TRBD2. The CDR3 is made up of 15 amino acids. Per the germline V gene, CDR1 is MGHDK and CDR2 is SYGVNS. V shed 1 base, J shed 0 bases, and the junction held 2 bases outside the gene matches. The CDR3: CASSESGGGSYEQYF. CDR3 coding DNA: TGTGCCAGCAGTGAATCGGGAGGGGGCTCCTACGAGCAGTACTTC.

The chain has TRBV5-1 and TRBJ2-7; D may be TRBD2 (6 bases). Germline V gene lookup returns CDR1 SGHRS and CDR2 YFSETQ. V lost 1 base, J lost 2 bases, and 10 bases lay in between. The CDR3 spans 14 residues. The CDR3 protein is CASSLSGGAYEQYF. The CDR3, as DNA: TGCGCCAGCAGCTTGAGTGGAGGGGCCTACGAGCAGTACTTC. Based on the CDR3 plus reference TRBV5-1 and TRBJ2-7, the full variable domain is KAGVTQTPRYLIKTRGQQVTLSCSPISGHRSVSWYQQTPGQGLQFLFEYFSETQRNKGNFPGRFSGRQFSNSRSEMNVSTLELGDSALYLCASSLSGGAYEQYFGPGTRLTVT.

This clone was detected a few times. The gene calls are TRBV13 and TRBJ1-1, with D perhaps matching TRBD1 (5 bases). The CDR3 extends over 15 amino acids. Trimming removed 5 bases from V and 1 base from J, with 14 bases in between. Germline values: CDR1 PRHDT, CDR2 FYEKMQ (reference sequence). The CDR3 DNA is TGTGCCAGCAGCCCGCTTACCGGGGGGAACACTGAAGCTTTCTTT. It specifies CASSPLTGGNTEAFF.

This clone was seen a few times. The chain uses TRBV9 and TRBJ2-3; a possible D gene is TRBD2 (7 bases). The V and J ends lost 0 bases and 5 bases respectively, with 16 bases between them. From germline, CDR1 is SGDLS and CDR2 YYNGEE. There are 16 residues in the CDR3. CDR3 sequence: CASSVGPGGQGDTQYF. Here the CDR3 DNA reads TGTGCCAGCAGCGTAGGACCGGGGGGCCAGGGAGATACGCAGTATTTT.

The chain joins TRBV30 to TRBJ2-7; the D is unclear. The V and J ends lost 3 bases and 7 bases respectively, with 13 bases between them. The CDR3 has 12 residues. Germline V gene lookup returns CDR1 GTSNPN and CDR2 SVGIG (reference sequence). DNA of the CDR3: TGTGCCTGGAGGGCCTTCGGGTTGGAGCAGTACTTC. Protein: CAWRAFGLEQYF.

Comment on this clone: The same CDR3 also results from other DNA sequences found in this sample. This chain links TRBV7-2 with TRBJ2-1; 10 nucleotides align to TRBD2. V trimming: 5 bases; J trimming: 4 bases; junction bases outside the gene matches: 5. This CDR3 comprises 15 residues. Germline V gene data show CDR1 as SGHTA and CDR2 as FQGNSA. The CDR3 here is CASSPTSGTYNEQFF. CDR3 sequence (DNA): TGTGCCAGCAGCCCCACTAGCGGGACATACAATGAGCAGTTCTTC.

This clone has a handful of counts. V and J are TRBV4-1 and TRBJ1-1; 10 bases line up with TRBD1. Unmatched junction bases numbered 6, after V lost 0 bases and J lost 5 bases. This CDR3 has 16 amino acids. In germline, CDR1 is MGHRA, CDR2 YSYEKL. The chain's CDR3 is CASSQEGQGFWTEAFF. The CDR3 DNA reads TGCGCCAGCAGCCAAGAGGGACAGGGGTTTTGGACTGAAGCTTTCTTT.

The V call is TRBV10-3, the J call TRBJ2-7, with 9 bases lining up with TRBD1. V lost 4 bases to trimming and J lost 6 bases; unmatched junction nucleotides: 7. CDR1 ENHRY and CDR2 SYGVKD come from the germline V gene. The CDR3 is made up of 14 amino acids. CDR3 sequence: CAISVAGTGLEQYF. CDR3 nucleotides: TGTGCCATCAGTGTCGCCGGGACAGGGCTCGAGCAGTACTTC.

This clone was observed a few times. The J gene is TRBJ2-5, the V gene TRBV7-9; 7 bases map to TRBD2. The CDR3 covers 14 residues. J was trimmed by 4 bases and V by 4 bases; bases with no gene match: 6. Germline V CDR1 and CDR2: SEHNR, FQNEAQ (reference sequence). The CDR3 loop reads CASSWTSVGETQYF. The CDR3 coding sequence is TGTGCCAGCAGCTGGACTAGTGTGGGAGAGACCCAGTACTTC.

This clone was seen a few times. The chain combines TRBV7-2 with TRBJ2-7; TRBD2 might be the D (5 bases). CDR3 length: 14 amino acids. V was clipped by 5 bases and J by 1 base, with 12 bases between them. The germline gives CDR1 SGHTA, CDR2 FQGNSA. CDR3 DNA sequence: TGTGCCAGCAGCCACGGACGGGATTCCTACGAGCAGTACTTC. This gives the protein CASSHGRDSYEQYF. Together with reference TRBV7-2 and TRBJ2-7, the CDR3 gives the full variable domain: GAGVSQSPSNKVTEKGKDVELRCDPISGHTALYWYRQSLGQGLEFLIYFQGNSAPDKSGLPSDRFSAERTGGSVSTLTIQRTQQEDSAVYLCASSHGRDSYEQYFGPGTRLTVT.

V gene TRBV7-9 combines with J gene TRBJ2-2; 7 bases are a match to TRBD2. J gave up 6 bases and V 5 bases, and 6 bases lay outside the gene matches. The germline V gene encodes CDR1 SEHNR and CDR2 FQNEAQ (reference sequence). This CDR3 has 14 residues. CDR3 nucleotides: TGTGCCAGCAGCCCTAGCGGAACTGCCGGGGAGCTGTTTTTT. Its translation is CASSPSGTAGELFF.

This clone was detected only a few times. The CDR3 DNA sequence: TGTGCCAGCACCTCATATACAGAGAACACTGAAGCTTTCTTT. Protein: CASTSYTENTEAFF. This sequence joins TRBV7-9 and TRBJ1-1; D gene unclear. V was shortened by 7 bases and J by 1 base, with 13 bases between the two germline ends. The germline V gene encodes CDR1 SEHNR and CDR2 FQNEAQ (reference sequence). The CDR3 is 14 amino acids.

The chain has TRBV7-9 and TRBJ2-7; 8 bases fit TRBD1. CDR3 length: 14 amino acids. The germline V gene has CDR1 SEHNR and CDR2 FQNEAQ (reference sequence). V dropped 6 bases and J dropped 6; count of bases not matched to a gene: 10. CDR3 residues: CASSSWDRFPEQYF. The CDR3, as DNA: TGTGCCAGCAGTTCATGGGACAGGTTCCCCGAGCAGTACTTC. Drawing the rest from reference TRBV7-9 and TRBJ2-7, the complete variable domain is DTGVSQNPRHKITKRGQNVTFRCDPISEHNRLYWYRQTLGQGPEFLTYFQNEAQLEKSRLLSDRFSAERPKGSFSTLEIQRTEQGDSAMYLCASSSWDRFPEQYFGPGTRLTVT.

This sequence joins TRBV5-1 and TRBJ2-1; D remains ambiguous. Trimming stripped 9 bases from V and 4 bases from J, with 14 bases between. Germline V CDR1 and CDR2: SGHRS, YFSETQ. The CDR3 has 13 amino acids. CDR3 amino acids: CATSPDVYNEQFF. DNA for the CDR3: TGCGCCACCAGTCCGGACGTATACAATGAGCAGTTCTTC.

This clone was detected a few times. The chain uses TRBV20-1 and TRBJ2-1; D is ambiguous. Trimming took 5 bases from V and 6 from J, leaving 8 bases between them. Germline V CDR1 and CDR2: DFQATT, SNEGSKA (reference sequence). There are 11 residues in the CDR3. CDR3 protein: CSAPWGNEQFF. The CDR3 bases are TGCAGTGCTCCGTGGGGCAATGAGCAGTTCTTC.

The rearrangement links TRBV9 to TRBJ2-4, with a possible D match to TRBD2 (6 bases). The germline CDR1 and CDR2 sequences are SGDLS and YYNGEE. CDR3 length equals 13 residues. V was clipped by 4 bases and J by 9 bases, with 14 bases between them. Written as DNA, the CDR3 is TGTGCCAGCAGCTCAGGCGGGATGGGCATTCAGTACTTC. This codes for CASSSGGMGIQYF.

The CDR3 region has the DNA TGTGCCAGCAGCCTAGTCTGGCGCCACAATGAGCAGTTCTTC. Its translation is CASSLVWRHNEQFF. The chain is built from TRBV28 and TRBJ2-1, with unresolved D. The CDR3 spans 14 residues. V was pared by 6 bases and J by 5 bases, with 14 bases between. Germline V gene sequence: CDR1 MDHEN, CDR2 SYDVKM.

This clone was counted only a few times. Other DNA sequences in the sample encode the same CDR3. The chain employs TRBV15 and TRBJ2-5; no reliable D call. The germline CDR1 and CDR2 sequences are LNHNV and YYDKDF (reference sequence). The CDR3 spans 13 residues. Trimming took 0 bases from V and 5 from J, leaving 7 bases between them. CDR3 DNA: TGTGCCACCAGCAGAGATTCGAGGGAGACCCAGTACTTC. Amino acid sequence: CATSRDSRETQYF. Complete variable domain (other parts from reference TRBV15 and TRBJ2-5): DAMVIQNPRYQVTQFGKPVTLSCSQTLNHNVMYWYQQKSSQAPKLLFHYYDKDFNNEADTPDNFQSRRPNTSFCFLDIRSPGLGDTAMYLCATSRDSRETQYFGPGTRLLVL.

The rearrangement uses TRBV5-6 and TRBJ2-4; perhaps D is TRBD1 or TRBD2 (5 bases each). Germline V gene sequence: CDR1 SGHDT, CDR2 YYEEEE. The CDR3 is 15 residues long. V was pared by 2 bases and J by 8 bases, with 17 bases between. CDR3 sequence reads: CASSFGSGRGDIQYF. The CDR3 DNA reads TGTGCCAGCAGCTTTGGCTCGGGGAGAGGGGACATTCAGTACTTC.

The chain links TRBV19 to TRBJ2-1; 8 bases line up with TRBD2. V lost 6 bases and J lost 7; bases outside the gene matches: 8. The CDR3 runs to 14 residues. Germline loops: CDR1 LNHDA, CDR2 SQIVND (reference sequence). CDR3 residues: CASSDPPSGNEQFF. Written as DNA, the CDR3 is TGTGCCAGTAGCGATCCGCCTAGCGGGAATGAGCAGTTCTTC.

This clone was recorded a few times. This chain joins TRBV15 and TRBJ2-5; TRBD1 might be the D (6 bases). The CDR3 runs 15 residues. CDR1 and CDR2 (germline): LNHNV, YYDKDF (reference sequence). Trimming removed 0 bases from V and 5 bases from J, with 13 bases in between. The CDR3 nucleotides read TGTGCCACCAGCAGAGATGCCAGGGGCGGGGAGACCCAGTACTTC. It yields the protein CATSRDARGGETQYF. Full variable domain (rest looked up from reference TRBV15 and TRBJ2-5): DAMVIQNPRYQVTQFGKPVTLSCSQTLNHNVMYWYQQKSSQAPKLLFHYYDKDFNNEADTPDNFQSRRPNTSFCFLDIRSPGLGDTAMYLCATSRDARGGETQYFGPGTRLLVL.

V gene TRBV18 combines with J gene TRBJ2-7, with D unresolved. The CDR3 is 13 residues long. V lost 3 bases and J 4 bases, leaving 10 bases between the germline ends. Germline loops: CDR1 KGHSH, CDR2 LQKENI. The CDR3 is CASSPAIFYEQYF. CDR3 coding DNA: TGTGCCAGCTCACCCGCCATCTTTTACGAGCAGTACTTC.

The CDR3 is CARLTSGIDEQYF. The CDR3 nucleotides are TGTGCCAGATTGACTAGCGGGATCGACGAGCAGTACTTC. V and J are TRBV11-2 and TRBJ2-7; 11 bases fit TRBD2. The V segment lost 9 bases and the J segment 5 bases; nucleotides outside the gene matches: 6. This CDR3 has 13 amino acids. Germline V gives CDR1 SGHAT, CDR2 FQNNGV.

In this sample, this clone turned up a few times. The chain links TRBV5-4 to TRBJ2-1, with 7 bases identical to TRBD2. Trimming removed 5 bases from V and 7 bases from J; junction bases left unmatched: 3. CDR1 is SGHNT and CDR2 is YYREEE in the germline V gene (reference sequence). The CDR3 consists of 12 residues. The CDR3 DNA follows: TGTGCCAGCAGTACAGCGGGAAATGAGCAGTTCTTC. Its protein product is CASSTAGNEQFF.

This chain uses TRBV25-1 with TRBJ2-5; TRBD1 is a possible D gene (6 bases). The length of the CDR3 is 13 residues. Per germline, CDR1 MGHDK and CDR2 SYGVNS. Trimming stripped 6 bases from V and 5 bases from J, with 13 bases between. CDR3 nucleotide sequence: TGTGCCAGCAGCCCACAGGGTGTGGAGACCCAGTACTTC. Its translation is CASSPQGVETQYF.

This clone was observed a few times. CDR3 bases: TGTGCCAGCTCACCCGACGGGGCCTACGAGCAGTACTTC. The encoded protein is CASSPDGAYEQYF. V and J are TRBV18 and TRBJ2-7; the D gene is possibly TRBD2 (5 bases). Trimming took 3 bases from V and 2 from J, leaving 8 bases between them. Germline V gene data show CDR1 as KGHSH and CDR2 as LQKENI. The CDR3 is made up of 13 amino acids.

This chain connects TRBV28 to TRBJ2-1; maybe TRBD2 (6 bases). The germline CDR1 and CDR2 sequences are MDHEN and SYDVKM. This CDR3 has 16 residues. The V and J ends lost 4 bases and 4 bases respectively, with 17 bases between them. The CDR3 bases are TGTGCCAGCAGTTCCCGGGACTCGCGGAGATACAATGAGCAGTTCTTC. As protein: CASSSRDSRRYNEQFF.

This chain links TRBV7-2 with TRBJ2-5, with D tentatively TRBD2 (6 bases). The V end was cut by 10 bases, the J end by 4 bases, with 10 bases between. The CDR3 consists of 11 residues. Germline V CDR1 and CDR2: SGHTA, FQGNSA. The CDR3, as DNA: TGTGCCATGGGCGGGGCAGAGACCCAGTACTTC. Its translation is CAMGGAETQYF. Supplemented by reference TRBV7-2 and TRBJ2-5, the full variable domain reads GAGVSQSPSNKVTEKGKDVELRCDPISGHTALYWYRQSLGQGLEFLIYFQGNSAPDKSGLPSDRFSAERTGGSVSTLTIQRTQQEDSAVYLCAMGGAETQYFGPGTRLLVL.

The chain employs TRBV25-1 and TRBJ2-7; no clear D. Germline V gives CDR1 MGHDK, CDR2 SYGVNS. V shed 1 base and J shed 6 bases, with 13 bases lying between them. The CDR3 has 14 amino acids. CDR3 protein: CASSEFGARAEQYF. The CDR3, as DNA: TGTGCCAGCAGTGAATTTGGCGCCCGGGCCGAGCAGTACTTC.

This chain links TRBV25-1 with TRBJ2-1; D may match TRBD1 or TRBD2 (5 bases each). Germline V gene sequence: CDR1 MGHDK, CDR2 SYGVNS. This CDR3 comprises 16 residues. V was clipped by 3 bases and J by 3 bases, with 15 bases between them. The CDR3 DNA sequence: TGTGCCAGCAGTGACCCTCGCGCAGGGAGCTACAATGAGCAGTTCTTC. Amino acid sequence: CASSDPRAGSYNEQFF.